The next 7 T cell receptor beta chains were all read from a single sample in a study of shared clonotypes between healthy human individuals. CD45RO-negative CD8 cells positively selected for CCR7 made up the naive population, which excluded terminally differentiated effector memory CD45RA+ cells. Assay used: immunoSEQ multiplex PCR; TCRdb lists only in-frame clones, some missing. The data hold roughly 590,000 clones, with around 95% observed a single time. Sequences were obtained from naive CD8+ T cells sorted from blood. Every receptor here comes from a woman aged 25 to 39 in good health.

V and J are TRBV2 and TRBJ1-2, with D maybe TRBD1 (6 bases). Germline CDR1 SNHLY, CDR2 FYNNEI. This CDR3 is 15 amino acids long. Deletions cut 3 bases from V and 4 bases from J, with 15 bases between. CDR3 region: CASSEGTGRRYGYTF. The CDR3, as DNA: TGTGCCAGCAGTGAGGGAACAGGGCGTCGCTATGGCTACACCTTC.

The chain couples TRBV11-3 to TRBJ2-3; 8 bases line up with TRBD2. V lost 5 bases, J lost 5 bases, and 9 bases stayed unmatched. CDR1 is SGHNT, CDR2 YENEEA, per germline. CDR3 length equals 15 residues. The CDR3 here is CASSPGLGTGDTQYF. Written as DNA, the CDR3 is TGTGCCAGCAGCCCGGGACTAGGGACGGGAGATACGCAGTATTTT.

This clone was seen just once. CDR3 loop: CASSPRVKETQYF. In nucleotides, the CDR3 is TGTGCCAGCAGCCCGAGGGTCAAAGAGACCCAGTACTTC. The rearrangement uses TRBV7-9 and TRBJ2-5, with D possibly being TRBD2 (5 bases). Trimming shortened V by 5 bases and J by 3 bases, and 10 bases separated the two germline ends. The CDR3 has 13 residues. The germline V gene encodes CDR1 SEHNR and CDR2 FQNEAQ (reference sequence).

The chain joins TRBV27 to TRBJ2-7, with a possible D match to TRBD1 (6 bases). This CDR3 spans 13 amino acids. Germline loops: CDR1 MNHEY, CDR2 SMNVEV (reference sequence). V was shortened by 6 bases and J by 0 bases, with 9 bases between the two germline ends. CDR3: CASRLDSSYEQYF. As DNA, the CDR3 is TGTGCCAGCAGACTGGACAGCTCCTACGAGCAGTACTTC.

The genes are TRBV6-5 and TRBJ2-7; a possible D gene is TRBD1 (5 bases). Looked up from germline, CDR1 is MNHEY and CDR2 is SVGAGI. This CDR3 is built from 14 residues. Trimming took off 2 bases at V and 4 bases at J, with 12 bases between the two ends. This CDR3 is CASSYLDTAYEQYF. The CDR3 DNA sequence: TGTGCCAGCAGTTACCTGGACACCGCGTACGAGCAGTACTTC.

The rearrangement uses TRBV7-9 and TRBJ2-7; 7 bases are shared with TRBD2. Unmatched junction bases numbered 5, after V lost 1 base and J lost 2 bases. The CDR3 runs to 15 residues. Germline CDR1 is SEHNR and CDR2 is FQNEAQ (reference sequence). The CDR3 here is CASSLGAGTTYEQYF. The DNA of the CDR3 is TGTGCCAGCAGCTTAGGGGCAGGGACTACCTACGAGCAGTACTTC. Supplemented by reference TRBV7-9 and TRBJ2-7, the full variable domain reads DTGVSQNPRHKITKRGQNVTFRCDPISEHNRLYWYRQTLGQGPEFLTYFQNEAQLEKSRLLSDRFSAERPKGSFSTLEIQRTEQGDSAMYLCASSLGAGTTYEQYFGPGTRLTVT.

V and J are TRBV19 and TRBJ2-5; the D gene is possibly TRBD2 (5 bases). There are 13 residues in the CDR3. CDR1 is LNHDA, CDR2 SQIVND, per germline (reference sequence). The V gene lost 7 bases and the J gene lost 1 base, with 10 bases spanning the gap. The CDR3 here is CASTASLQETQYF. The DNA of the CDR3 is TGTGCCAGTACGGCTAGCCTCCAAGAGACCCAGTACTTC.